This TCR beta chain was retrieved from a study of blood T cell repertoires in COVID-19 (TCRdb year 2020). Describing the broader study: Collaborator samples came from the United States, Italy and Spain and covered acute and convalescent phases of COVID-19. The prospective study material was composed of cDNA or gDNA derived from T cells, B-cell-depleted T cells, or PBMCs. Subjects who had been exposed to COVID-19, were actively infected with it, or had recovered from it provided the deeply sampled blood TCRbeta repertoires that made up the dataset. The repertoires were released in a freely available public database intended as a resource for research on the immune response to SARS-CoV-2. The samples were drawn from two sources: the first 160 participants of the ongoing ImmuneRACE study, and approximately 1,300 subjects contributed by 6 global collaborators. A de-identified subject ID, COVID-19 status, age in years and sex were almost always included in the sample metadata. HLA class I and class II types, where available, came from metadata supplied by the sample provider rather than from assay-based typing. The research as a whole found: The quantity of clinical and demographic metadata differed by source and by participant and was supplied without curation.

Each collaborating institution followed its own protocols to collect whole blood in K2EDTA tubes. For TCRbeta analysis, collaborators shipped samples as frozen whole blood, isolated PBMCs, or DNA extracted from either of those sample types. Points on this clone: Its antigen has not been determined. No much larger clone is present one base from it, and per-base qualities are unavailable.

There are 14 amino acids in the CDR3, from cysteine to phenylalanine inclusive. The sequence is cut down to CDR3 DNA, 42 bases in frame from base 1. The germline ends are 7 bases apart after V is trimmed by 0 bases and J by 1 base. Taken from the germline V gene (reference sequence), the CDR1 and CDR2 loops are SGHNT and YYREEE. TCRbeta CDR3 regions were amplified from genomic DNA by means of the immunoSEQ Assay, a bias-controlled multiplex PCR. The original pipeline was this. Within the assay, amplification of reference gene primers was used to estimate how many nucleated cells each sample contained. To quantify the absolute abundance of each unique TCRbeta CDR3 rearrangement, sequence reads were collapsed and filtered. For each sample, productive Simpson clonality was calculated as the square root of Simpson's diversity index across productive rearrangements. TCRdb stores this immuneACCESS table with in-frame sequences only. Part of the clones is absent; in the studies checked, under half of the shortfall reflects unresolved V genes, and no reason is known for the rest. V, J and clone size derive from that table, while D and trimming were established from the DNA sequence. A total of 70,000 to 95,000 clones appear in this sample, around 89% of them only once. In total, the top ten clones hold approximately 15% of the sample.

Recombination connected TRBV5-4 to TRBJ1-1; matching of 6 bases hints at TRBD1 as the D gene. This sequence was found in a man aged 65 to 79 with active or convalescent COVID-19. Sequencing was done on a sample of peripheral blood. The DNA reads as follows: TGTGCCAGCAGCTTGGAAGGGGGGAACACTGAAGCTTTCTTT. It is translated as CASSLEGGNTEAFF.